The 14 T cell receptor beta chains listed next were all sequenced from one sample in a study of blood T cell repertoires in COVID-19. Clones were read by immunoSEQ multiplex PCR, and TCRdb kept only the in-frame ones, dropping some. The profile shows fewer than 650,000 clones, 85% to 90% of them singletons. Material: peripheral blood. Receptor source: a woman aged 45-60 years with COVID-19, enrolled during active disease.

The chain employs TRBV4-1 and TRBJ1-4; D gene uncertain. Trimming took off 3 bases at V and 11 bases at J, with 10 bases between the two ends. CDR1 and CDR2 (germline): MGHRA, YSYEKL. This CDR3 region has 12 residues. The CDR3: CASSHPFSKLFF. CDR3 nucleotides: TGCGCCAGCAGCCACCCTTTCTCCAAACTGTTTTTT.

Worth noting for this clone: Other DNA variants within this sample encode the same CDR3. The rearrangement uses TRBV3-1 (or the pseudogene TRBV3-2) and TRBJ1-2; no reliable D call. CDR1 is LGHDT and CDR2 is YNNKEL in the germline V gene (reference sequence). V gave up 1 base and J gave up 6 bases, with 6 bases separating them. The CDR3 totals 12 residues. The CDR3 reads CASSQGRDGYTF. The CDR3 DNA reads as TGTGCCAGCAGCCAAGGGCGGGATGGCTACACCTTC.

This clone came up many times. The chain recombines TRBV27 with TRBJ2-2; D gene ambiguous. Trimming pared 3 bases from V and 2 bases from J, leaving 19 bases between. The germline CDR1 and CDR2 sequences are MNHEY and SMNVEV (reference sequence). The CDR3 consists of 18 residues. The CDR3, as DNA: TGTGCCAGCAGTTTGTTACGCCCCCGGTTCCCTAACACCGGGGAGCTGTTTTTT. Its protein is CASSLLRPRFPNTGELFF.

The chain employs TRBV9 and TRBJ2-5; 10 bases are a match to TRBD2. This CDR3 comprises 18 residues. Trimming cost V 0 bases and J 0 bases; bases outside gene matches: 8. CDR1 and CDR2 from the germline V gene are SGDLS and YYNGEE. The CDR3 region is CASSVAASGGAYQETQYF. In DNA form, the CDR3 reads TGTGCCAGCAGCGTAGCGGCTAGCGGGGGAGCTTACCAAGAGACCCAGTACTTC.

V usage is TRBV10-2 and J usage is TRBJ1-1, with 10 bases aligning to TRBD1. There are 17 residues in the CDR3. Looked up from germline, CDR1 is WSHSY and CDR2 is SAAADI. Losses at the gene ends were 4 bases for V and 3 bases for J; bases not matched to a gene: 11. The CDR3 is CASSGTGTGDRDTEAFF. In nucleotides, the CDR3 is TGCGCCAGCAGTGGGACCGGGACAGGGGATCGGGACACTGAAGCTTTCTTT.

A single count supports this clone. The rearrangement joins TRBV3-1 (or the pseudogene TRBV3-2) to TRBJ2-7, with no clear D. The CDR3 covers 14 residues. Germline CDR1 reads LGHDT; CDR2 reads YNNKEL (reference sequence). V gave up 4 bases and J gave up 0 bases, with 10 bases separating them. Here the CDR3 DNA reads TGTGCCAGCAGCCTCCTCCCTAGCTCCTACGAGCAGTACTTC. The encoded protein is CASSLLPSSYEQYF.

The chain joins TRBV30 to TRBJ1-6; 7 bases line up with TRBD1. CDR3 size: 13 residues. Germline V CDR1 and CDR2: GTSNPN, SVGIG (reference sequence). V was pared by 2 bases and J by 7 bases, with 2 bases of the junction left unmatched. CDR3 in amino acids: CAWSKGQNSPLHF. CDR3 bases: TGTGCCTGGAGTAAGGGACAGAATTCACCCCTCCACTTT.

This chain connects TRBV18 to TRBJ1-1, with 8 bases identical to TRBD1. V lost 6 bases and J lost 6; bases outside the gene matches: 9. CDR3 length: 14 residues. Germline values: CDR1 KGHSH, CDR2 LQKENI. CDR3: CASSGQGKVAEAFF. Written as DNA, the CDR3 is TGTGCCAGCTCCGGACAGGGTAAGGTCGCTGAAGCTTTCTTT.

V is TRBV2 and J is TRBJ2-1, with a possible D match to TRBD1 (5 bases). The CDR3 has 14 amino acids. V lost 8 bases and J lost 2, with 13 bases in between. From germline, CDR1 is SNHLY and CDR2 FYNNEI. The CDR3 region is CASVRERTYNEQFF. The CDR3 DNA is TGTGCCAGCGTCAGGGAAAGGACCTACAATGAGCAGTTCTTC. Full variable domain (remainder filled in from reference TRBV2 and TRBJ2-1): EPEVTQTPSHQVTQMGQEVILRCVPISNHLYFYWYRQILGQKVEFLVSFYNNEISEKSEIFDDQFSVERPDGSNFTLKIRSTKLEDSAMYFCASVRERTYNEQFFGPGTRLTVL.

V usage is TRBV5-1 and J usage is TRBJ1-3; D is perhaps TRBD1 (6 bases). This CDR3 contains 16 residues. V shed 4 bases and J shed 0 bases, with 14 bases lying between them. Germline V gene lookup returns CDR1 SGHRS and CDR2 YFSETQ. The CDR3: CASSPDSSFSGNTIYF. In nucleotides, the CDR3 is TGCGCCAGCAGCCCGGACAGCTCTTTCTCTGGAAACACCATATATTTT.

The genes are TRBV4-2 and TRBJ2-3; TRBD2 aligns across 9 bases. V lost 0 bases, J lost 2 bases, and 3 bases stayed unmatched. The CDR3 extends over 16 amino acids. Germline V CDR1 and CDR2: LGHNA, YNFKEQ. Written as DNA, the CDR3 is TGTGCCAGCAGCCAAGATGGGACTAGCACCACAGATACGCAGTATTTT. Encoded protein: CASSQDGTSTTDTQYF.

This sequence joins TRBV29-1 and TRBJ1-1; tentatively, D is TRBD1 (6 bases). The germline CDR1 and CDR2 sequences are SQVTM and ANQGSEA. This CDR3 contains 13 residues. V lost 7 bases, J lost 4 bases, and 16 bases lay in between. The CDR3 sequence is CSAYQGFVTEAFF. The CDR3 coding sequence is TGCAGCGCATACCAGGGGTTTGTCACTGAAGCTTTCTTT.

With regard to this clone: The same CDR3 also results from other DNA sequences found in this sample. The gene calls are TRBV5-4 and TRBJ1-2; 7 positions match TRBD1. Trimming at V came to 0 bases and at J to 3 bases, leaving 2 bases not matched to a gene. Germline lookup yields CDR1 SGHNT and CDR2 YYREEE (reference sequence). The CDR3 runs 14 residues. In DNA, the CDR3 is TGTGCCAGCAGCTTGGCCGGGACAGACTATGGCTACACCTTC. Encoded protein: CASSLAGTDYGYTF.

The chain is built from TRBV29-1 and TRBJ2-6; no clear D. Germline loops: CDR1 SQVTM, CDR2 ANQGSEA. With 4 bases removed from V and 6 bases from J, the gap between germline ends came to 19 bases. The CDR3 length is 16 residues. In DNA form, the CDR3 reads TGCAGCGTTGTAATGGCGACGGCTCAGGAGGCCAACGTCCTGACTTTC. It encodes CSVVMATAQEANVLTF.